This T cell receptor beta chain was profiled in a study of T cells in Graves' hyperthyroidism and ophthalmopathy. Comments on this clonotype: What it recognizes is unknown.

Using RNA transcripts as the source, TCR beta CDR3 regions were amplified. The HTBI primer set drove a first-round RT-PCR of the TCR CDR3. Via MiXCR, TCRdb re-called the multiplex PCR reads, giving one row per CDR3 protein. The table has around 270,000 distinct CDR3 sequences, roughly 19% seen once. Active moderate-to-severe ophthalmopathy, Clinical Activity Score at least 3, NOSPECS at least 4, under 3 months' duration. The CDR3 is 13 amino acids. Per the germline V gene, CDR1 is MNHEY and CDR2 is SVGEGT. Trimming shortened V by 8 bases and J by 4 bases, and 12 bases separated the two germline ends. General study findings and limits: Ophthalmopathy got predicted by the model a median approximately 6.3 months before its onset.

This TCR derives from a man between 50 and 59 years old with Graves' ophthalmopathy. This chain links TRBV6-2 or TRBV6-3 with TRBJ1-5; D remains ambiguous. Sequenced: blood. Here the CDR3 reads CASGRRMNQPQHF. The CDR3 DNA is TGTGCCAGCGGCCGGCGGATGAATCAGCCCCAGCATTTT.